A single sample gave rise to the 4 T cell receptor beta chains below, sequenced in a study of CD8 T cells in Susac syndrome. Reverse transcription of roughly 0.45 to 1 ug RNA was performed with random hexamers. MiXCR was run by TCRdb on the immunoSEQ multiplex PCR reads, yielding one entry per CDR3 protein. Of about 150,000 distinct CDR3 sequences in the sample, about 95% were seen once. What was sequenced was CD4+ T cells from PBMCs. The receptors originated from a human donor with Susac syndrome.

The V gene is TRBV7-2, the J gene TRBJ1-6; D is unresolved. Per germline, CDR1 SGHTA and CDR2 FQGNSA. The CDR3 is 13 residues long. V gave up 6 bases and J gave up 7 bases, with 10 bases separating them. The DNA for the CDR3 is TGTGCCAGCAGACTGGGAGGAAATTCACCCCTCCACTTT. Translation: CASRLGGNSPLHF.

The CDR3 protein is CSVEDREYGYTF. CDR3 sequence (DNA): TGCAGCGTTGAAGATCGAGAGTATGGCTACACCTTC. V is TRBV29-1 and J is TRBJ1-2; the D is unclear. Trimming removed 0 bases at V and 5 bases at J, with 7 bases between. This CDR3 region has 12 residues. The V gene's germline CDR1 is SQVTM and CDR2 ANQGSEA.

The rearrangement joins TRBV27 to TRBJ1-3; possibly TRBD1 for D (6 bases). The CDR3 covers 15 residues. Trimming took off 5 bases at V and 4 bases at J, with 15 bases between the two ends. Germline V gene data show CDR1 as MNHEY and CDR2 as SMNVEV (reference sequence). The CDR3 DNA follows: TGTGCCAGCAGTCTTACAGGGAGTCCAGGAAACACCATATATTTT. Amino acid sequence: CASSLTGSPGNTIYF.

This clonotype was seen only once. This chain uses TRBV7-8 with TRBJ2-7; 8 bases are a match to TRBD2. The V segment lost 5 bases and the J segment 1 base; nucleotides outside the gene matches: 1. The V gene's germline CDR1 is SGHVS and CDR2 FQNEAQ. The CDR3 length is 13 residues. The CDR3 region is CASSRGGSYEQYF. The CDR3, as DNA: TGTGCCAGCAGCCGGGGGGGGTCCTACGAGCAGTACTTC.